This T cell receptor (beta chain) was documented in a study of chemoradiotherapy in HPV16-positive cancers. General study points: During treatment, candidate HPV-specific clones and E7-related motifs expanded in tumor. HPV-specific T cells were functionally defined from only a couple of HPV16-positive patients. Better recurrence-free survival went with HPV-responsive T-cell expansion in HPV16-positive patients.

Generated by immunoSEQ multiplex PCR, the TCRdb table keeps only in-frame clones and is missing some. The sample shows about 6,400 clones, approximately 80% of them seen only once. Details on this clone: Its antigen is undetermined.

Germline CDR1 reads MGHDK; CDR2 reads SYGVNS. The CDR3 spans 13 residues. V was trimmed by 3 bases and J by 5 bases, leaving 5 bases between them. The V call is TRBV25-1, the J call TRBJ1-6; D is uncertain. The sequence was collected from a human donor with HPV-associated anogenital cancer. Specimen: tumor tissue, collected from a patient who underwent chemoradiotherapy. The CDR3 DNA reads TGTGCCAGCAGTGACAGGCATAATTCACCCCTCCACTTT. It codes for CASSDRHNSPLHF.